These 21 T cell receptor beta chains came from one sample sequenced in a study of spatial heterogeneity in lung cancer. TCRdb re-derived calls from the 5' RACE reads in MiXCR, one entry per CDR3 protein. The sample holds 1,000 to 1,400 distinct CDR3 sequences, around two fifths seen once. Time point described: blood at routine non-recurrence follow-up after resection. Sample: PBMCs, taken at follow-up. These receptors were taken from a female donor with early-stage non-small cell lung cancer.

Turning to this clonotype: The library was prepared for alpha chains; this beta chain is a stray read, so its frequency means little. This rearrangement joins TRBV7-8 to TRBJ2-7; perhaps TRBD2 as D (6 bases). The germline V gene encodes CDR1 SGHVS and CDR2 FQNEAQ. This CDR3 is 15 amino acids long. V lost 1 base to trimming and J lost 1 base, with 11 bases between them. In nucleotides, the CDR3 is TGTGCCAGCAGCTTAGTTGGGACTTCGTCCTACGAGCAGTACTTC. This gives the protein CASSLVGTSSYEQYF.

This clonotype was picked up a small number of times. As an off-target read in a library built for alpha chains, this beta chain has a frequency of little significance. V usage is TRBV7-9 and J usage is TRBJ2-7; TRBD1 might be the D (6 bases). The CDR3 runs 15 residues. V dropped 5 bases and J dropped 3 bases, with 17 bases sitting between them. Germline CDR1 is SEHNR and CDR2 is FQNEAQ (reference sequence). Here the CDR3 DNA reads TGTGCCAGCAGCCTAAGGGGGATCGACAGCTACGAGCAGTACTTC. This encodes CASSLRGIDSYEQYF.

On this clonotype: The library was prepared for alpha chains; this beta chain is a stray read, so its frequency means little. This chain uses TRBV29-1 with TRBJ2-2; TRBD2 aligns across 7 bases. CDR3 length: 15 amino acids. The V gene end was trimmed by 3 bases and the J gene end by 1 base; junction bases not matched to a gene: 5. The germline gives CDR1 SQVTM, CDR2 ANQGSEA. CDR3 in DNA: TGCAGCGTTGATGGCGGGAGTCGGAACACCGGGGAGCTGTTTTTT. It specifies CSVDGGSRNTGELFF.

This clonotype was observed a few times. The size of this beta chain means little, since it is a stray read in a library made for alpha chains. V and J are TRBV11-2 and TRBJ2-1; D assignment may be TRBD1 or TRBD2 (7 bases each). V was clipped by 5 bases and J by 1 base, with 12 bases between them. Germline values: CDR1 SGHAT, CDR2 FQNNGV. The CDR3 sequence is 15 residues long. CDR3 coding DNA: TGTGCCAGCAGCCCCCAGGGGGGGTCCTACAATGAGCAGTTCTTC. Protein: CASSPQGGSYNEQFF. The entire variable domain, with the rest obtained from reference TRBV11-2 and TRBJ2-1, is as follows: EAGVAQSPRYKIIEKRQSVAFWCNPISGHATLYWYQQILGQGPKLLIQFQNNGVVDDSQLPKDRFSAERLKGVDSTLKIQPAKLEDSAVYLCASSPQGGSYNEQFFGPGTRLTVL.

Remarks on this clonotype: This beta chain is a stray read from a library made for alpha chains; its abundance is not meaningful. The rearrangement uses TRBV20-1 and TRBJ1-2, with a possible D match to TRBD1 (6 bases). CDR3 size: 16 residues. Trimming shortened V by 0 bases and J by 4 bases, and 18 bases separated the two germline ends. Germline V gene data show CDR1 as DFQATT and CDR2 as SNEGSKA (reference sequence). The CDR3 DNA reads as TGCAGTGCTAGAGAACACGGGACACCGACTGCCTATGGCTACACCTTC. Amino acid sequence: CSAREHGTPTAYGYTF.

In this sample, this clonotype turned up once. An end of the junction does not agree with germline; a read error may underlie this. Found in a library prepared for alpha chains, this beta chain is an off-target read, and its abundance has little meaning. The rearrangement uses TRBV14 and TRBJ2-1; TRBD1 matches 7 bases. Germline V gene sequence: CDR1 SGHDN, CDR2 FVKESK. The CDR3 has 14 residues. CDR3 sequence reads: CVSSHWDSNLEQFF. The DNA of the CDR3 is TGTGTCAGCAGCCACTGGGACAGCAATTTAGAGCAGTTCTTC.

About this clonotype: Within a library made for alpha chains, this beta chain is off target, and its count is uninformative. This chain links TRBV2 with TRBJ2-1; 9 bases are shared with TRBD2. The V and J ends lost 6 bases and 1 base, in that order; junction bases with no gene match: 4. CDR3 length equals 15 residues. Germline lookup yields CDR1 SNHLY and CDR2 FYNNEI. CDR3 sequence: CASRATSGSYNEQFF. CDR3 DNA: TGTGCCAGCAGGGCGACTAGCGGATCCTACAATGAGCAGTTCTTC.

In regard to this clonotype: This beta chain is an off-target read within a library intended for alpha chains, so its frequency means little. The chain uses TRBV29-1 and TRBJ1-1; TRBD1 matches at 8 bases. From germline, CDR1 is SQVTM and CDR2 ANQGSEA. J lost 3 bases, V lost 3 bases, and 3 bases had no gene match. This CDR3 is 13 amino acids long. The CDR3 nucleotides are TGCAGCGTTGACAGGGGGCCAGACACTGAAGCTTTCTTT. Its translation is CSVDRGPDTEAFF.

Concerning this clonotype: As an off-target read in a library built for alpha chains, this beta chain has a frequency of little significance. The genes are TRBV6-2 or TRBV6-3 and TRBJ2-4, with TRBD2 matching over 10 bases. Trimming cost V 8 bases and J 8 bases; bases outside gene matches: 6. Germline-derived CDR1 and CDR2 are MNHEY and SVGEGT. The CDR3 is made up of 13 amino acids. CDR3 in DNA: TGTGCCAGCCGGAAGCGGGAGGGGTACATTCAGTACTTC. Protein sequence: CASRKREGYIQYF.

About this clonotype itself: This beta chain is a stray read from a library made for alpha chains; its abundance is not meaningful. The chain uses TRBV10-1 and TRBJ2-7; no clear D gene. The CDR3 length is 14 residues. V lost 0 bases, J lost 5 bases, and 11 bases lay in between. Germline V gene sequence: CDR1 WNHNN, CDR2 SYGVQD (reference sequence). CDR3 amino acids: CASSESVGLHEQYF. CDR3 sequence (DNA): TGCGCCAGCAGTGAGTCAGTGGGCTTGCACGAGCAGTACTTC.

This clonotype appeared a few times. This beta chain was picked up by a library intended for alpha chains and is off target, so its count carries little meaning. The chain carries TRBV18 and TRBJ2-5, with D possibly TRBD2 on 6 matching bases. CDR3 size: 14 residues. Germline V gene lookup returns CDR1 KGHSH and CDR2 LQKENI. Trimming cost V 4 bases and J 2 bases, with 11 bases left between them. CDR3 protein: CASSLPGLQETQYF. Here the CDR3 DNA reads TGTGCCAGCTCACTCCCGGGACTTCAAGAGACCCAGTACTTC.

This clonotype was observed a few times. Because the library targeted alpha chains, this beta chain is an off-target read whose size means little. The V gene is TRBV28, the J gene TRBJ2-1; TRBD1 agrees at 10 bases. This CDR3 spans 16 amino acids. Looked up from germline, CDR1 is MDHEN and CDR2 is SYDVKM. V lost 4 bases, J lost 6 bases, and 9 bases stayed unmatched. The CDR3 spells CASSSSGTGAGNEQFF. The CDR3 nucleotides read TGTGCCAGCAGTTCGTCCGGGACAGGGGCCGGCAATGAGCAGTTCTTC.

In the case of this clonotype: This beta chain is a stray read from a library made for alpha chains; its abundance is not meaningful. The chain employs TRBV29-1 and TRBJ2-5; perhaps TRBD1 as D (6 bases). The CDR3 consists of 15 residues. V was clipped by 6 bases and J by 1 base, with 18 bases between them. Germline-derived CDR1 and CDR2 are SQVTM and ANQGSEA. This chain's CDR3 is CSVALGQGLQETQYF. CDR3 sequence (DNA): TGCAGCGTCGCCCTAGGGCAGGGGCTCCAAGAGACCCAGTACTTC.

A note on this clonotype: Because this beta chain is a stray read in a library intended to capture alpha chains, its abundance should not be given much weight. The V and J genes are TRBV7-2 and TRBJ2-2; 7 bases match TRBD1. Germline loops: CDR1 SGHTA, CDR2 FQGNSA. The CDR3 consists of 14 residues. After removal of 5 bases from V and 5 bases from J, the junction contained 5 bases not matched to a gene. The CDR3 protein is CASSLTGATGELFF. The CDR3 DNA is TGTGCCAGCAGCCTAACAGGGGCGACCGGGGAGCTGTTTTTT.

This clonotype was counted between two and nine times. This beta chain lies outside the target of a library built for alpha chains; its clone size means little. The CDR3 here is CSARDLGTGKGETPGANVLTF. The CDR3 DNA follows: TGCAGTGCTAGAGACCTGGGGACAGGGAAGGGCGAAACTCCTGGGGCCAACGTCCTGACTTTC. The rearrangement links TRBV20-1 to TRBJ2-6; 9 nucleotides match TRBD1. The CDR3 has 21 residues. The junction had 17 bases not matched to a gene; V was cut back by 0 bases and J by 2 bases. Germline V gives CDR1 DFQATT, CDR2 SNEGSKA (reference sequence).

This clonotype occurred a few times. Because this beta chain is a stray read in a library intended to capture alpha chains, its abundance should not be given much weight. The chain joins TRBV30 to TRBJ2-2, with 8 bases aligning to TRBD2. V lost 3 bases and J lost 8; bases outside the gene matches: 8. CDR3 length equals 14 residues. Germline V gives CDR1 GTSNPN, CDR2 SVGIG (reference sequence). The CDR3 DNA is TGTGCCTGGAGGAGGCAAGCGGGAGTTGGGGAGCTGTTTTTT. Amino acids: CAWRRQAGVGELFF.

Note on this clonotype: One end of the junction varies from germline; a read error may be responsible. Little can be read into the size of this beta chain, an off-target read in a library designed for alpha chains. The chain links TRBV20-1 to TRBJ2-3; 11 nucleotides line up with TRBD2. In germline, CDR1 is DFQATT, CDR2 SNEGSKA (reference sequence). The CDR3 consists of 11 residues. The CDR3 nucleotides are TGCAGTGCACCGACTAGCGGGAAGTTGCATTTT. Translated, it gives CSAPTSGKLHF.

A word on this clonotype: This beta chain is off target for a library built for alpha chains, so its abundance means little. The J gene is TRBJ2-1, the V gene TRBV20-1, with 11 bases lining up with TRBD2. This CDR3 region has 14 residues. The trim removed 6 bases at V and 10 bases at J, leaving 11 bases unmatched. The germline gives CDR1 DFQATT, CDR2 SNEGSKA (reference sequence). This CDR3 reads CSAGILAGAGEQFF. For the CDR3, the DNA is TGCAGTGCCGGGATACTAGCGGGAGCTGGCGAGCAGTTCTTC.

This clonotype was detected a few times. This beta chain was picked up by a library intended for alpha chains and is off target, so its count carries little meaning. The chain joins TRBV11-2 to TRBJ2-3, with D unclear. V lost 2 bases and J 5 bases, leaving 17 bases between the germline ends. This CDR3 is 16 amino acids long. CDR1 and CDR2 from the germline V gene are SGHAT and FQNNGV. The CDR3 DNA follows: TGTGCCAGCAGCTTATTGGCAGGATCGTTGATAGATACGCAGTATTTT. As protein: CASSLLAGSLIDTQYF. Supplemented by reference TRBV11-2 and TRBJ2-3, the full variable domain reads EAGVAQSPRYKIIEKRQSVAFWCNPISGHATLYWYQQILGQGPKLLIQFQNNGVVDDSQLPKDRFSAERLKGVDSTLKIQPAKLEDSAVYLCASSLLAGSLIDTQYFGPGTRLTVL.

With regard to this clonotype: With the library built for alpha chains, this beta chain is off target and its frequency is not meaningful. The chain joins TRBV20-1 to TRBJ2-3; 8 bases match TRBD2. V lost 3 bases and J lost 6; bases outside the gene matches: 5. This CDR3 has 13 residues. The germline gives CDR1 DFQATT, CDR2 SNEGSKA (reference sequence). The CDR3 nucleotides read TGCAGTGCTAGGACGGGAGGGCCTGATACGCAGTATTTT. It yields the protein CSARTGGPDTQYF.

This clonotype was recorded a few times. Within a library made for alpha chains, this beta chain is off target, and its count is uninformative. This chain joins TRBV7-8 and TRBJ2-5; weak D call: TRBD1 (6 bases). There are 13 residues in the CDR3. Between the trimmed V and J ends, which lost 6 bases and 3 bases, there was a span of 11 bases. Germline V lookup: CDR1 SGHVS, CDR2 FQNEAQ. CDR3 coding DNA: TGTGCCAGCAGAACAGGGCCTGAAGAGACCCAGTACTTC. As protein: CASRTGPEETQYF. Variable domain in full (rest from reference TRBV7-8 and TRBJ2-5): GAGVSQSPRYKVAKRGQDVALRCDPISGHVSLFWYQQALGQGPEFLTYFQNEAQLDKSGLPSDRFFAERPEGSVSTLKIQRTQQEDSAVYLCASRTGPEETQYFGPGTRLLVL.